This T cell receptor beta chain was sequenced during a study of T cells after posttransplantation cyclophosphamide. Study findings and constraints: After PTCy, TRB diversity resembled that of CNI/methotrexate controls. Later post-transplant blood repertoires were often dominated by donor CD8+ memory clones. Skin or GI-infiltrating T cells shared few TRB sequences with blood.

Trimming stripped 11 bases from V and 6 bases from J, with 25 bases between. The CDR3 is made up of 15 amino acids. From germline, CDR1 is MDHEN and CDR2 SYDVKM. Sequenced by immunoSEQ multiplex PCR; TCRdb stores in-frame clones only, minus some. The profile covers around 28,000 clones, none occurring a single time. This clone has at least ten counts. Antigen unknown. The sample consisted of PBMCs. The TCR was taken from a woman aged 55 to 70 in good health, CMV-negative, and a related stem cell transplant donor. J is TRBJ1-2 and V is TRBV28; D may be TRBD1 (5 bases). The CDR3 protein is CAYLLLTGGAHGYTF. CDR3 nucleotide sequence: TGTGCCTACCTTTTACTGACCGGGGGAGCCCATGGCTACACCTTC.